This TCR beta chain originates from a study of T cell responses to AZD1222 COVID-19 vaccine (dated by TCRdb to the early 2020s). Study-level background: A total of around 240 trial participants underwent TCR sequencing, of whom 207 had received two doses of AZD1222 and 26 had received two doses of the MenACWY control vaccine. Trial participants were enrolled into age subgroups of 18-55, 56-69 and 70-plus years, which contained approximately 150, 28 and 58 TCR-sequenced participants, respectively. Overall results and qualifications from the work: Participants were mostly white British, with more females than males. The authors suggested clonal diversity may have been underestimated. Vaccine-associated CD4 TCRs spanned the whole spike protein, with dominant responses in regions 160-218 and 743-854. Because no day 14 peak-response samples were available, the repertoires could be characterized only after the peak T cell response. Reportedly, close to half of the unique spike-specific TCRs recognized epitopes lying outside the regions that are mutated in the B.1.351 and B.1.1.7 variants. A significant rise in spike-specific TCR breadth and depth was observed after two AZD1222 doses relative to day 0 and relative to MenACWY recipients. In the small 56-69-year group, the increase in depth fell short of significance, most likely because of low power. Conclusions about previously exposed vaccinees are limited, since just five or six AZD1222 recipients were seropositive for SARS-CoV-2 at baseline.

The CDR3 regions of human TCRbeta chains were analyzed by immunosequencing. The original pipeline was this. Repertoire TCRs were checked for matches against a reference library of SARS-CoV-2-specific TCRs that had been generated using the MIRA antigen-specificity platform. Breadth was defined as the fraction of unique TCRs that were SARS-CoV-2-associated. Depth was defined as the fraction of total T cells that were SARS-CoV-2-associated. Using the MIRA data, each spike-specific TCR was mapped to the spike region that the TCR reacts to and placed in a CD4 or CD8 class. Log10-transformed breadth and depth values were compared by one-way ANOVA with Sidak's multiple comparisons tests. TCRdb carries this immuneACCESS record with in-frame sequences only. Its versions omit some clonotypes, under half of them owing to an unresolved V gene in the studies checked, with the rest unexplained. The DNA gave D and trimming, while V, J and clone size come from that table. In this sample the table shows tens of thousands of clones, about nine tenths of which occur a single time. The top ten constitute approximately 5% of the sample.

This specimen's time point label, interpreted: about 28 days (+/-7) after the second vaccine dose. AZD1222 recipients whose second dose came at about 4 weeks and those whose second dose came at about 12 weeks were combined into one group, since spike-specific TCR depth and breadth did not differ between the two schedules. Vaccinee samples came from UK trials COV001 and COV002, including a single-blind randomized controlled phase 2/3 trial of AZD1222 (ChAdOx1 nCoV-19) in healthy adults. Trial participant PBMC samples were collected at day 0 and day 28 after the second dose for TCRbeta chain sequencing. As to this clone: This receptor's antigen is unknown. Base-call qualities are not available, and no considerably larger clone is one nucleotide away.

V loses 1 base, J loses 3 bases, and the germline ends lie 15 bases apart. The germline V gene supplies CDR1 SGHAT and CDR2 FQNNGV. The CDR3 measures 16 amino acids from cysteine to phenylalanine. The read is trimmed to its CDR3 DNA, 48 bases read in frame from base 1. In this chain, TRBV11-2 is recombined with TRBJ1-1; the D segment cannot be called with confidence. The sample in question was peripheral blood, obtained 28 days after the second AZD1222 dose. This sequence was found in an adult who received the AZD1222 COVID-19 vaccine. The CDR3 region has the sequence CASSLGVHFRDTEAFF. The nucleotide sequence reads TGTGCCAGCAGCTTAGGGGTTCACTTTCGAGACACTGAAGCTTTCTTT.